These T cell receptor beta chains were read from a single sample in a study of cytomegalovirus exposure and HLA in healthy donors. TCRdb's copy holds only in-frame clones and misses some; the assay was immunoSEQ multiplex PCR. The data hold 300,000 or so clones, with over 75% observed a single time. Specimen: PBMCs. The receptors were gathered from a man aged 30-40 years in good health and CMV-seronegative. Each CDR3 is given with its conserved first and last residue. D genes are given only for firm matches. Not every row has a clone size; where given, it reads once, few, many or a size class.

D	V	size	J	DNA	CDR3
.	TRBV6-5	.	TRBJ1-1	TGTGCCAGCAGTTACAATCCGACAGTGAACACTGAAGCTTTCTTT	CASSYNPTVNTEAFF
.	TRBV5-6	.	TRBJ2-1	TGTGCCAGCAGCTTGTTCTCCGGCGGGTACAATGAGCAGTTCTTC	CASSLFSGGYNEQFF
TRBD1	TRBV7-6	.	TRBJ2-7	TGTGCCAGCAGCTCGGGACAGGGGGCTTTATGGGGTGCGCAGTACTTC	CASSSGQGALWGAQYF
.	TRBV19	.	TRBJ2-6	TGTGCCAGTAGTCCTACAGTCTCTGGGGCCAACGTCCTGACTTTC	CASSPTVSGANVLTF
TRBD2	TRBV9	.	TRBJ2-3	TGTGCCAGCAGCGTAGACGCTAGCGGGGCCCGAGGTGGAGATACGCAGTATTTT	CASSVDASGARGGDTQYF
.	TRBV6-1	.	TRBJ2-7	TGTGCCAGCAGTCCTCTACCATCCTACGAGCAGTACTTC	CASSPLPSYEQYF
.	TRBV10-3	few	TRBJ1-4	TGTGCCATCAGTGAAGGACAGCAAGAAAAACTGTTTTTT	CAISEGQQEKLFF
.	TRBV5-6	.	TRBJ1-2	TGTGCCAGCAGCTTGGGCGGGTTCGACTATGGCTACACCTTC	CASSLGGFDYGYTF
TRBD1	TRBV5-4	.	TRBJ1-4	TGTGCCAGCAGCCCCGGGACAGGGATCCCGACTAATGAAAAACTGTTTTTT	CASSPGTGIPTNEKLFF
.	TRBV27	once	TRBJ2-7	TGTGCCAGCAGTTGGACGGCTAGAGGGAACGAGCAGTACTTC	CASSWTARGNEQYF
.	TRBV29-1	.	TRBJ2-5	TGCAGCTCAATAGTCTCGCAAGAGACCCAGTACTTC	CSSIVSQETQYF
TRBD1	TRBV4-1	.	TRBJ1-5	TGCGCCAGCAGCCAGGACCCACGGACAGGATATCAGCCCCAGCATTTT	CASSQDPRTGYQPQHF
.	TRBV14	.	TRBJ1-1	TGTGCCAGCAGCCAGGGAGGGGGGAGAGAAGCTTTCTTT	CASSQGGGREAFF
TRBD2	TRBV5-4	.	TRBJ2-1	TGTGCCAGCAGCTTGGGGACTAGCGGGGGTAGCTCCTACAATGAGCAGTTCTTC	CASSLGTSGGSSYNEQFF
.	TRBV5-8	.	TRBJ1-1	TGTGCCAGCAGCCGTCCTTTGAACACTGAAGCTTTCTTT	CASSRPLNTEAFF
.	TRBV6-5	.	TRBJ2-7	TGTGCCAGCAGTCGAGGAACCTCGGGGGAGCAGTACTTC	CASSRGTSGEQYF
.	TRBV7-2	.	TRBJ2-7	TGTGCCAGCAGCTTACAGGGAGGATCCTACGAGCAGTACTTC	CASSLQGGSYEQYF
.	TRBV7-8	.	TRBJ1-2	TGTGCCAGCAGCCTCGGGACACCTAACTATGGCTACACCTTC	CASSLGTPNYGYTF
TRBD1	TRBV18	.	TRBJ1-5	TGTGCCAGCTCACCAACAGGGGGATTTCAGCCCCAGCATTTT	CASSPTGGFQPQHF
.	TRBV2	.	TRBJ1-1	TGTGCCAGCTTGGAGGGACGGTCCATGAACACTGAAGCTTTCTTT	CASLEGRSMNTEAFF
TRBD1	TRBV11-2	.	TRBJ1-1	TGTGCCAGCAGTTTAGGGCCCACAGGGGTGAACACTGAAGCTTTCTTT	CASSLGPTGVNTEAFF
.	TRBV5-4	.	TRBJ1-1	TGTGCCAGCAGCTTAGCGGGGGGGTTTGAAGCTTTCTTT	CASSLAGGFEAFF
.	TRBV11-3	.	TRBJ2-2	TGTGCCAGCAGCTTAGATCTCCCCGGGGAGCTGTTTTTT	CASSLDLPGELFF
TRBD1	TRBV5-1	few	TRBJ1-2	TGCGCCAGCAACCCGACAGGGGGTGACTATGGCTACACCTTC	CASNPTGGDYGYTF
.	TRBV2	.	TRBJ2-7	TGTGCCAGCAGGGCTGGGCTGAACTACGAGCAGTACTTC	CASRAGLNYEQYF
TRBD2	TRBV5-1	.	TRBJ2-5	TGCGCCAGCAGCTTGGGGACTAGCGGGGGACGGGAGACCCAGTACTTC	CASSLGTSGGRETQYF
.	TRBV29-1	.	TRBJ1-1	TGCAGCGTTGAGGACGGACTTAACACTGAAGCTTTCTTT	CSVEDGLNTEAFF
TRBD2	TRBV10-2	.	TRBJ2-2	TGCGCCAGCAGCGGGGGGGCTCGAGCCGGGGAGCTGTTTTTT	CASSGGARAGELFF
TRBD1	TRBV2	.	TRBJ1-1	TGTGCCACCCAACCCCAGGGGGCGCGGGGCACTGAAGCTTTCTTT	CATQPQGARGTEAFF
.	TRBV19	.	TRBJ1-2	TGTGCCAGTAGTATAGCCGGGACGGGAGGCTATGGCTACACCTTC	CASSIAGTGGYGYTF
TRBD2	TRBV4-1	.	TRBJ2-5	TGCGCCAGCAGCCAGAGACTAGCGGGGGTCCGGGAGACCCAGTACTTC	CASSQRLAGVRETQYF
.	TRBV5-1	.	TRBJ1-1	TGCGCCAGCAGCCCGCTATGGAACACTGAAGCTTTCTTT	CASSPLWNTEAFF
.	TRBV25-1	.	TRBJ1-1	TGTGCCAGCAGTGAACCCGGGGGGCGCCGGCACACTGAAGCTTTCTTT	CASSEPGGRRHTEAFF
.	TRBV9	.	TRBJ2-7	TGTGCCAGCAGCGTAGATCCCCAGCGTTACGAGCAGTACTTC	CASSVDPQRYEQYF
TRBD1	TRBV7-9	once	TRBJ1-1	TGTGCCAGCAGCTCAGCAGGGGGTCTGAACACTGAAGCTTTCTTT	CASSSAGGLNTEAFF
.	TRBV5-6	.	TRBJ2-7	TGTGCCAGCAGCCACCGGGACGAGCAGTACTTC	CASSHRDEQYF
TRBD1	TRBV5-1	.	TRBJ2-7	TGCGCCAGCAGCATAGGGACAGGGAGAAACGAGCAGTACTTC	CASSIGTGRNEQYF
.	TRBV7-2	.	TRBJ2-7	TGTGCCAGCAGCTCCAGACAGGCTAGCTCCTACGAGCAGTACTTC	CASSSRQASSYEQYF
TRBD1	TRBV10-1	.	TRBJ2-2	TGCGCCAGCAGTGAGCTAGGGGGCAGCGGCGGGGAGCTGTTTTTT	CASSELGGSGGELFF
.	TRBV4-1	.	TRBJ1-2	TGCGCCAGCAGCCAAGGGATCGGGGATGGCTACACCTTC	CASSQGIGDGYTF
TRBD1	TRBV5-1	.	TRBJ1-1	TGCGCCAGCAGCATACAGGGGGCGACCACTGAAGCTTTCTTT	CASSIQGATTEAFF
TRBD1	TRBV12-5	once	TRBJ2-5	TGTGCTAGTGGTACCCGGGGCAGGGGGCTGTTCAGCGAGACCCAGTACTTC	CASGTRGRGLFSETQYF
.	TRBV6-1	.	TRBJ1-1	TGTGCCAGCAGTGAGTTTCCCCGGTCAACTATGAACACTGAAGCTTTCTTT	CASSEFPRSTMNTEAFF
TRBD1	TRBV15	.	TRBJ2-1	TGTGCCACCAGCACCGGGACAGGGTTTGGCAATGAGCAGTTCTTC	CATSTGTGFGNEQFF
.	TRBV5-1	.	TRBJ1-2	TGCGCCAGCAGCTTGGGGGACACGACGAATAACTATGGCTACACCTTC	CASSLGDTTNNYGYTF
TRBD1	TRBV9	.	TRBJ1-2	TGTGCCAGCAGCCGCGACAGGGGGCGCTCTGGCTACACCTTC	CASSRDRGRSGYTF
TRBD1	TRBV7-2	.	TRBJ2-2	TGTGCCAGCAGTAAAACGTCCGGACAGGGGGCGAACACCGGGGAGCTGTTTTTT	CASSKTSGQGANTGELFF
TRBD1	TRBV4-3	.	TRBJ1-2	TGCGCCAGCAGCCAAGGATTAGGGACAGAGGTCTATGGCTACACCTTC	CASSQGLGTEVYGYTF
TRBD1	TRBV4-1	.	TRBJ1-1	TGCGCCAGCAGCACAGGGGGCGAGCTTCTGGATGAAGCTTTCTTT	CASSTGGELLDEAFF
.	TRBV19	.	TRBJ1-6	TGTGCCAGTAGTATAGATCCCAGGGGTGGATCACCCCTCCACTTT	CASSIDPRGGSPLHF
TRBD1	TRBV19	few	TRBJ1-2	TGTGCCAGTAGTACCTCGGACAGGGCTAACTATGGCTACACCTTC	CASSTSDRANYGYTF
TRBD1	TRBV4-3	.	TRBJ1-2	TGCGCCAGCAGCCAAGGGAGACAGGGACTTAACTATGGCTACACCTTC	CASSQGRQGLNYGYTF
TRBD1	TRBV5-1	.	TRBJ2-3	TGCGCCAGCAGCTTGGTCACCGGGACAGGGACAACGGATACGCAGTATTTT	CASSLVTGTGTTDTQYF
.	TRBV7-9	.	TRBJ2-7	TGTGCCAGCAGCTCATTCAGGGGCGTGTCCTACGAGCAGTACTTC	CASSSFRGVSYEQYF
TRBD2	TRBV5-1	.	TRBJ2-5	TGCGCCAGCAGTAGCGGGGGGGCATTAAACCAAGAGACCCAGTACTTC	CASSSGGALNQETQYF
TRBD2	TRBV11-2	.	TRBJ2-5	TGTGCCAGCAGCTTTTCTAGCGGGGGTGAGACCCAGTACTTC	CASSFSSGGETQYF
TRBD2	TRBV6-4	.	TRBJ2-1	TGTGCCAGCAGTGAGACTAGCGGGACCGGGCAGGGGGAGCAGTTCTTC	CASSETSGTGQGEQFF
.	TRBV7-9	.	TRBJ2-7	TGTGCCAGCAGCTCCGGTCCCTACGAGCAGTACTTC	CASSSGPYEQYF
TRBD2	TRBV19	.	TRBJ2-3	TGTGCCAGTAGGAAGCGGGGTATGATAGATACGCAGTATTTT	CASRKRGMIDTQYF
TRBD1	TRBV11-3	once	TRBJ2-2	TGTGCCAGCAGCCCCAGACAGGGCGGCACCGGGGAGCTGTTTTTT	CASSPRQGGTGELFF